This record covers a single TCR beta chain. Its antigen remains unidentified. No quality values exist for individual bases; no much larger clone is one base distant. The immunoSEQ Assay, a bias-controlled multiplex PCR, was used to amplify TCRbeta CDR3 regions from genomic DNA. Processing in the source paper ran as follows. The number of nucleated cells in each sample was estimated by amplification of reference gene primers within the assay. To quantify the absolute abundance of each unique TCRbeta CDR3 rearrangement, sequence reads were collapsed and filtered. Productive Simpson clonality was computed per sample as the square root of Simpson's diversity index over productive rearrangements. Imported from immuneACCESS, the table was reduced by TCRdb to in-frame sequences with V and J called. These copies leave out some clones; in studies compared against another copy, an unresolved V gene accounts for under half, and the cause of the remainder is not known. That table is the source of V, J and clone size, and D and trimming were worked out from the DNA. This sample is represented by approximately 120,000 clones; approximately 81% of them were singletons. Together, the top ten hold approximately 3.9% of the sample.

The sample comes from a study of blood T cell repertoires in COVID-19 (dated by TCRdb to 2020 to 2022). About the full investigation: The collaborator samples originated in the United States, Italy and Spain and spanned the acute and convalescent phases of COVID-19. The material from the prospective study consisted of cDNA or gDNA derived from T cells, B-cell-depleted T cells, or PBMCs. The samples were drawn from two sources: the first 160 participants of the ongoing ImmuneRACE study, and 1,254 subjects contributed by 6 global collaborators. HLA class I and class II types, where available, came from metadata supplied by the sample provider rather than from assay-based typing. Deeply sampled blood TCRbeta repertoires from subjects exposed to, actively infected with, or recovered from COVID-19 were included in the dataset. The sample metadata nearly always contained a de-identified subject ID, COVID-19 status, age in years and sex. A freely available public database, intended as a resource for researchers studying the immune response to SARS-CoV-2, is where the repertoires were released.

Each collaborating institution followed its own protocols to collect whole blood in K2EDTA tubes. For TCRbeta analysis, collaborator samples were shipped as frozen whole blood, as isolated PBMCs, or as DNA extracted from either sample type. General study outcomes and caveats: How much clinical and demographic metadata was included differed by source and by participant, and the metadata was provided uncurated.

Measured from the cysteine to the phenylalanine, the CDR3 is 13 residues long. Only the CDR3 DNA is retained, 39 bases long and in frame from the first base. From V the trimming removes 7 bases and from J it removes 6 bases, while the gene matches leave 6 bases of the junction unaccounted for. From a lookup of the germline V gene, CDR1 and CDR2 are SNHLY and FYNNEI. The sequence joins TRBV2 to TRBJ1-5, with 7 bases matching TRBD1. The sequence came from a woman between 50 and 59 years old with acute or convalescent COVID-19. The sample taken for sequencing was peripheral blood. The CDR3 has the sequence CASNLQGSQPQHF. The DNA sequence is as follows: TGTGCCAGCAACCTACAGGGGAGTCAGCCCCAGCATTTT.